Listed below are T cell receptor beta chains from one sample, sequenced in a study of vaccination effects on CD4 cells after COVID-19. Here immunoSEQ multiplex PCR was the method, and the copy in TCRdb shows in-frame clones only, minus some. The sample gives roughly 41,000 clones, about four fifths of which show up once; about 14% is in the top ten. Their specific antigens are unknown. The starting material was CD4+ T cells from PBMCs cultured with HCoV-OC43 spike peptides, obtained after COVID-19 vaccination. These receptors came from a human donor who received a COVID-19 vaccine. Both conserved end residues are part of each CDR3. D genes are given only for firm matches. Size values are once, few and many counts, or a class for expanded clones, and some rows have none.

d_gene	abundance	v_gene	j_gene	CDR3aa	CDR3nt
TRBD1	-	TRBV28	TRBJ1-2	CASRASQGQGQGYTF	TGTGCCAGCAGGGCAAGTCAGGGACAGGGGCAAGGCTACACCTTC
-	few	TRBV4-2	TRBJ2-7	CASSQVGRYEQYF	TGTGCCAGCAGCCAAGTGGGACGCTACGAGCAGTACTTC
-	-	TRBV25-1	TRBJ2-6	CASSSDAVTTGANVLTF	TGTGCCAGCAGTTCCGATGCGGTGACGACCGGGGCCAACGTCCTGACTTTC
-	-	TRBV9	TRBJ1-2	CASSARDTNYGYTF	TGTGCCAGCAGCGCACGGGACACAAACTATGGCTACACCTTC
-	medium-sized	TRBV4-1	TRBJ2-5	CASSPEDSPRETQYF	TGCGCCAGCAGCCCTGAGGACAGCCCACGTGAGACCCAGTACTTC
TRBD1	-	TRBV10-3	TRBJ2-7	CAISEGTVSYEQYF	TGTGCCATCAGTGAAGGGACAGTCTCCTACGAGCAGTACTTC
-	-	TRBV2	TRBJ1-3	CASSESGGIAGNTIYF	TGTGCCAGCAGTGAAAGTGGAGGGATAGCTGGAAACACCATATATTTT
-	-	TRBV4-1	TRBJ2-5	CASSLQGVGETQYF	TGCGCCAGCAGCTTACAGGGTGTGGGAGAGACCCAGTACTTC
-	-	TRBV5-4	TRBJ2-7	CASSLVGFYEQYF	TGTGCCAGCAGCTTGGTTGGTTTCTACGAGCAGTACTTC
-	-	TRBV6-1	TRBJ1-5	CASSEWGVEPQHF	TGTGCCAGCAGTGAATGGGGGGTTGAGCCCCAGCATTTT
-	-	TRBV5-1	TRBJ2-5	CASSLGSQETQYF	TGCGCCAGCAGCTTGGGTAGCCAAGAGACCCAGTACTTC
TRBD1	-	TRBV6-5	TRBJ2-1	CASSHPGQGYNEQFF	TGTGCCAGCAGTCATCCGGGACAGGGCTACAATGAGCAGTTCTTC
-	-	TRBV27	TRBJ1-1	CASSFSQTMNTEAFF	TGTGCCAGCAGTTTCTCCCAGACCATGAACACTGAAGCTTTCTTT
TRBD1	-	TRBV3-1/TRBV3-2	TRBJ2-7	CASSSSGTGDYEQYF	TGTGCCAGCAGCTCTTCCGGGACAGGGGACTACGAGCAGTACTTC
-	-	TRBV18	TRBJ2-7	CASSPPSVGEQYF	TGTGCCAGCTCACCACCGTCGGTTGGCGAGCAGTACTTC
-	-	TRBV19	TRBJ2-5	CASSTLGGQPRETQYF	TGTGCCAGTAGTACGCTCGGGGGACAGCCTAGGGAGACCCAGTACTTC
TRBD2	-	TRBV7-9	TRBJ2-1	CASSRREGLAGDQFF	TGTGCCAGCAGCAGACGGGAGGGACTAGCGGGAGATCAGTTCTTC
-	-	TRBV10-3	TRBJ2-1	CAIGRGPNSYNEQFF	TGTGCCATCGGCCGCGGGCCAAACTCCTACAATGAGCAGTTCTTC
-	-	TRBV11-2	TRBJ2-1	CASSFRRGPDYEQFF	TGTGCCAGCAGCTTCCGGAGGGGGCCGGACTATGAGCAGTTCTTC
-	-	TRBV4-2	TRBJ1-2	CASSQEHSRNNYGYTF	TGTGCCAGCAGCCAAGAGCACAGTCGAAATAACTATGGCTACACCTTC
TRBD2	-	TRBV5-1	TRBJ2-1	CASSLGTSDHEQFF	TGCGCCAGCAGCTTGGGGACTAGCGACCATGAGCAGTTCTTC
-	-	TRBV18	TRBJ2-3	CASSPTDTQYF	TGTGCCAGCTCACCGACAGATACGCAGTATTTT
-	-	TRBV18	TRBJ2-5	CASSPGWLATEGQETQYF	TGTGCCAGCTCACCAGGGTGGCTAGCGACGGAGGGACAAGAGACCCAGTACTTC
TRBD2	few	TRBV3-1/TRBV3-2	TRBJ2-5	CASISSGRGPETQYF	TGTGCCAGCATATCTAGCGGGAGAGGTCCCGAGACCCAGTACTTC
-	-	TRBV9	TRBJ2-1	CASSRAGSSYNEQFF	TGTGCCAGCAGCAGAGCGGGTAGCTCCTACAATGAGCAGTTCTTC
TRBD1	-	TRBV18	TRBJ2-5	CASSPRTGEQETQYF	TGTGCCAGCTCACCCCGGACAGGGGAACAAGAGACCCAGTACTTC
-	-	TRBV5-1	TRBJ1-1	CASSLDGMNTEAFF	TGCGCCAGCAGCCTGGACGGCATGAACACTGAAGCTTTCTTT
-	-	TRBV5-1	TRBJ2-2	CASSPSPVNTGELFF	TGCGCCAGCAGCCCCTCCCCCGTTAACACCGGGGAGCTGTTTTTT
-	-	TRBV10-3	TRBJ1-4	CATRDPRRGTEKLFF	TGTGCCACCCGGGACCCGAGAAGAGGAACTGAAAAACTGTTTTTT
-	-	TRBV5-1	TRBJ2-5	CASTTGGGDGETQYF	TGCGCCAGCACTACAGGGGGAGGGGACGGGGAGACCCAGTACTTC
-	-	TRBV14	TRBJ1-5	CASSQELRGGNQPQHF	TGTGCCAGCAGCCAAGAACTGCGGGGGGGCAATCAGCCCCAGCATTTT
-	-	TRBV19	TRBJ2-2	CASSRQAGELFF	TGTGCCAGTAGTCGACAGGCCGGGGAGCTGTTTTTT
-	-	TRBV11-3	TRBJ2-3	CASSLLGGSTDTQYF	TGTGCCAGCAGCTTACTTGGCGGTAGCACAGATACGCAGTATTTT
-	-	TRBV6-1	TRBJ1-1	CASSEGGRGRFTEAFF	TGTGCCAGCAGTGAAGGTGGCAGGGGTAGGTTCACTGAAGCTTTCTTT
-	few	TRBV6-5	TRBJ2-5	CASRPGTPWKETQYF	TGTGCCAGCAGACCCGGGACTCCGTGGAAAGAGACCCAGTACTTC
-	few	TRBV2	TRBJ1-2	CASLRTQTNYGYTF	TGTGCCAGCCTGAGGACACAAACTAACTATGGCTACACCTTC
-	-	TRBV24-1	TRBJ1-2	CATSDTNYGYTF	TGTGCCACCAGTGACACAAACTATGGCTACACCTTC
-	once	TRBV5-6	TRBJ2-6	CASSSAGANVLTF	TGTGCCAGCAGCTCAGCTGGGGCCAACGTCCTGACTTTC
-	-	TRBV2	TRBJ1-2	CASSGSTYHGTSYGYTF	TGTGCCAGCAGCGGATCCACCTATCACGGGACTTCGTATGGCTACACCTTC
-	few	TRBV5-4	TRBJ1-1	CASRTQGIGYTEAFF	TGTGCCAGCAGAACGCAGGGGATCGGTTACACTGAAGCTTTCTTT
-	few	TRBV5-1	TRBJ1-1	CASFNPGGGTEAFF	TGCGCCAGCTTTAACCCGGGAGGGGGCACTGAAGCTTTCTTT
-	few	TRBV20-1	TRBJ2-1	CSASLGGSSYNEQFF	TGCAGTGCTAGTTTGGGGGGTAGCTCCTACAATGAGCAGTTCTTC
-	-	TRBV27	TRBJ1-1	CASSRSGTAMNTEAFF	TGTGCCAGCAGTAGATCCGGGACGGCAATGAACACTGAAGCTTTCTTT
-	many	TRBV2	TRBJ2-6	CASSAGANVLTF	TGTGCCAGCAGTGCCGGGGCCAACGTCCTGACTTTC
-	-	TRBV4-2	TRBJ2-3	CASRSVVGSDTQYF	TGTGCCAGCAGGTCGGTAGTTGGGTCGGATACGCAGTATTTT
TRBD1	-	TRBV5-1	TRBJ1-5	CASSPNGQGGQPQHF	TGCGCCAGCAGCCCGAACGGACAGGGAGGTCAGCCCCAGCATTTT
TRBD2	-	TRBV5-1	TRBJ2-3	CASSLGLTGGLGDTQYF	TGCGCCAGCAGCTTGGGTCTAACGGGAGGGCTCGGAGATACGCAGTATTTT